The clone carrying this T cell receptor beta chain came up once. Its antigen is currently unknown. Prepared TCR beta cDNA libraries contained unique molecular identifiers. TCRdb called the PCR reads again in MiXCR, with one record for every CDR3 protein. The table records roughly 620,000 distinct CDR3 sequences, 44% of them present only once. This CDR3 has 12 amino acids. Trimming removed 4 bases from V and 5 bases from J, with 8 bases in between. Germline V lookup: CDR1 SGHRS, CDR2 YFSETQ. This entry belongs to a study of post-analysis software for immune sequencing data. Study-level points and caveats: In patients, about 5 TRBV segments were more frequent than in controls, with TRBV5-6, TRBV5-1 and TRBV20-1 among them.

The sequence derives from a girl between 10 and 17 years old with multiple sclerosis. The sample taken for sequencing was blood. The rearrangement joins TRBV5-1 to TRBJ2-3; D not resolved. CDR3 bases: TGCGCCAGCAGCGAAGAACTAGATACGCAGTATTTT. The encoded protein is CASSEELDTQYF.